A few counts support the clone carrying this T cell receptor beta chain. The antigen remains undetermined. With a J-beta primer mix and a sample-barcoded 5' primer, a second PCR ran about 7 to 12 cycles. TCRdb called the 5' RACE reads again in MiXCR, with one record for every CDR3 protein. The repertoire consists of about 830,000 distinct CDR3 sequences, with about three fifths occurring once and the leading ten covering over 20%. This sample stems from a study of blood T cells in healthy people across ages. Each sample had at least 6 million PBMCs isolated. This CDR3 contains 14 residues. CDR1 SGHTA and CDR2 FQGNSA come from the germline V gene. V was pared by 5 bases and J by 7 bases, with 5 bases of the junction left unmatched. Notes on the study in general: Roughly linear declines in TCR beta diversity per million T cells occurred with age.

The V and J genes are TRBV7-2 and TRBJ1-6, with 7 bases that match TRBD1. The sample comprised blood. The source of this sequence is a man aged 25-40 years in good health. This CDR3 reads CASSPGQTNSPLHF. The CDR3 region has the DNA TGTGCCAGCAGCCCGGGACAGACCAATTCACCCCTCCACTTT.